The subject of this entry is one T cell receptor beta chain. Antigen specificity is unknown. Trimming cost V 2 bases and J 0 bases, with 10 bases left between them. The CDR3 is 16 amino acids. Per the germline V gene, CDR1 is MNHNY and CDR2 is SVGAGI (reference sequence). These data belong to a study of T cell responses to AZD1222 COVID-19 vaccine. Whole-study results and caveats: Spike-specific TCR depth and breadth grew after two AZD1222 doses. Clonal diversity may have been underestimated, and the donors were mostly white British, with more females than males.

The repertoire was sequenced with immunoSEQ multiplex PCR; TCRdb's copy has only in-frame clones and lacks some. The repertoire includes 110,000 to 150,000 clones, about nine tenths of them detected once, and around 3.7% sits in the top ten. The sequence was obtained from an adult in good health. V usage is TRBV6-6 and J usage is TRBJ1-4; D not resolved. Sequencing was performed on peripheral blood, taken on day 0 of AZD1222 vaccination. CDR3 region: CASSYPGSATNEKLFF. The CDR3 DNA is TGTGCCAGCAGTTACCCAGGCAGTGCAACTAATGAAAAACTGTTTTTT.